Below are 8 T cell receptor beta chains sequenced from a single sample in a study of T cell responses to AZD1222 COVID-19 vaccine. Sequencing used immunoSEQ multiplex PCR; TCRdb keeps in-frame clones, though not all of them. The sample lists 95,000 to 150,000 clones; 80% to 90% were seen once. The sequencing used peripheral blood, collected on day 0 of AZD1222 vaccination. The receptors come from an adult in good health.

J is TRBJ2-3 and V is TRBV18, with TRBD1 as a possible D gene (5 bases). V gave up 1 base and J gave up 3 bases, with 8 bases separating them. Germline V lookup: CDR1 KGHSH, CDR2 LQKENI. This CDR3 contains 14 residues. The CDR3 spells CASSPRQGTDTQYF. The CDR3, as DNA: TGTGCCAGCTCACCACGGCAGGGAACAGATACGCAGTATTTT.

The chain carries TRBV4-1 and TRBJ2-7; 9 nucleotides agree with TRBD1. The trim removed 0 bases at V and 2 bases at J, leaving 14 bases unmatched. The CDR3 covers 19 residues. CDR1 is MGHRA and CDR2 is YSYEKL in the germline V gene. The chain's CDR3 is CASSQDVSEGQGPPYEQYF. CDR3 bases: TGCGCCAGCAGCCAAGATGTGTCGGAGGGACAGGGCCCCCCCTACGAGCAGTACTTC.

The rearrangement links TRBV18 to TRBJ2-7; no firm D call. Germline V gene sequence: CDR1 KGHSH, CDR2 LQKENI. V was trimmed by 6 bases and J by 5 bases, leaving 20 bases between them. This CDR3 comprises 15 residues. DNA for the CDR3: TGTGCCAGCTCGCCGCCGGATCAGCCGGCGGACGAGCAGTACTTC. Encoded protein: CASSPPDQPADEQYF.

J is TRBJ2-2 and V is TRBV7-3; perhaps TRBD1 as D (6 bases). Per the germline V gene, CDR1 is SGHTA and CDR2 is FQGTGA. This CDR3 has 12 residues. Trimming pared 5 bases from V and 5 bases from J, leaving 6 bases between. The CDR3 is CASSQGTGELFF. Here the CDR3 DNA reads TGTGCCAGCAGCCAGGGGACCGGGGAGCTGTTTTTT.

This chain joins TRBV9 and TRBJ2-5, with 12 bases identical to TRBD2. The ends lost 0 bases at V and 5 bases at J; junction bases unmatched: 8. Germline CDR1 is SGDLS and CDR2 is YYNGEE. The CDR3 sequence is 17 residues long. The CDR3 coding sequence is TGTGCCAGCAGCGTAGAGCCTAGCGGGGGGGCCGGGGAGACCCAGTACTTC. It translates to CASSVEPSGGAGETQYF. Variable domain in full (rest from reference TRBV9 and TRBJ2-5): DSGVTQTPKHLITATGQRVTLRCSPRSGDLSVYWYQQSLDQGLQFLIQYYNGEERAKGNILERFSAQQFPDLHSELNLSSLELGDSALYFCASSVEPSGGAGETQYFGPGTRLLVL.

V and J are TRBV30 and TRBJ2-2, with D unclear. V lost 0 bases and J 5 bases, leaving 7 bases between the germline ends. The CDR3 extends over 13 amino acids. The germline V gene encodes CDR1 GTSNPN and CDR2 SVGIG (reference sequence). This chain's CDR3 is CAWSVLRTGELFF. The CDR3 nucleotides read TGTGCCTGGAGTGTACTGCGGACCGGGGAGCTGTTTTTT.

The chain recombines TRBV10-3 with TRBJ2-3; D is uncertain. Germline loops: CDR1 ENHRY, CDR2 SYGVKD. The CDR3 length is 14 residues. V was trimmed by 6 bases and J by 1 base, leaving 11 bases between them. The CDR3 sequence: CAIRARVGTDTQYF. The CDR3 DNA reads as TGTGCCATCAGGGCCCGGGTCGGCACAGATACGCAGTATTTT.

This chain connects TRBV5-4 to TRBJ1-6, with D maybe TRBD1 (5 bases). The ends were cut back, 4 bases at V and 1 base at J, with 12 bases in the middle. Germline V gene sequence: CDR1 SGHNT, CDR2 YYREEE (reference sequence). This CDR3 comprises 16 residues. Here the CDR3 DNA reads TGTGCCAGCAGCCCTGGGACGGAGTCCTATAATTCACCCCTCCACTTT. Residues: CASSPGTESYNSPLHF.